These T cell receptor beta chains were read from a single sample in a study of control samples from healthy donors and cancer patients. TCRdb's copy holds only in-frame clones and misses some; the assay was immunoSEQ multiplex PCR. The repertoire includes 100,000 to 150,000 clones, over 85% of them detected once, and 3.6% sits in the top ten. Sequenced sample: blood. These receptors all stem from a man aged 25 to 45 in good health. Each CDR3 is given without its conserved first and last residue. Some rows mark clone size as missing; the rest say once, few, many or name a class of expanded clone.

clone_size: once
cdr3_length: 9
v_call: TRBV20-1
cdr3_aa: SARLYSEAF

clone_size: -
cdr3_length: 13
v_call: TRBV7-9
cdr3_aa: ASSPGWGTKNIQY

clone_size: -
cdr3_length: 16
v_call: TRBV9
cdr3_aa: ASSGGQGHRLKDEKLF

clone_size: -
cdr3_length: 12
v_call: TRBV6-2/TRBV6-3
cdr3_aa: ASSFTDLNTEAF

clone_size: -
cdr3_length: 15
v_call: TRBV28
cdr3_aa: ASSLHVWGSGTDTQY

clone_size: -
cdr3_length: 17
v_call: TRBV4-3
cdr3_aa: ASSQDRTNTYSYNSPLH

clone_size: -
cdr3_length: 13
v_call: TRBV5-1
cdr3_aa: ASSFNGTSNSPLH

clone_size: -
cdr3_length: 14
v_call: TRBV28
cdr3_aa: ASSLGRIYSNQPQH

clone_size: once
cdr3_length: 13
v_call: TRBV4-2
cdr3_aa: ASSQARGVNYEQY

clone_size: -
cdr3_length: 10
v_call: TRBV28
cdr3_aa: ASTGTSYEQY

clone_size: -
cdr3_length: 12
v_call: TRBV28
cdr3_aa: ASTLFAGGNEQF

clone_size: -
cdr3_length: 13
v_call: TRBV7-9
cdr3_aa: ASSPPGTGTDTQY

clone_size: once
cdr3_length: 11
v_call: TRBV7-2
cdr3_aa: ASSADRNTEAF

clone_size: -
cdr3_length: 12
v_call: TRBV28
cdr3_aa: ASSIRGRAYEQY

clone_size: -
cdr3_length: 14
v_call: TRBV7-3
cdr3_aa: ASSFQAGGLTGELF

clone_size: -
cdr3_length: 12
v_call: TRBV28
cdr3_aa: ASSFLTRDYGYT

clone_size: -
cdr3_length: 13
v_call: TRBV5-1
cdr3_aa: ASSLQSGRGETQY

clone_size: once
cdr3_length: 15
v_call: TRBV6-1
cdr3_aa: ASSELAGAMYQETQY

clone_size: -
cdr3_length: 15
v_call: TRBV6-2/TRBV6-3
cdr3_aa: ASSYLSVVATNEKLF

clone_size: -
cdr3_length: 10
v_call: TRBV12-3/TRBV12-4
cdr3_aa: ASSQTGNEQF

clone_size: -
cdr3_length: 11
v_call: TRBV14
cdr3_aa: ASSQLLNTEAF

clone_size: -
cdr3_length: 13
v_call: TRBV6-5
cdr3_aa: ASNPLGGGIRGYT

clone_size: -
cdr3_length: 15
v_call: TRBV25-1
cdr3_aa: ATPPGQGILIRWGYT

clone_size: -
cdr3_length: 13
v_call: TRBV6-5
cdr3_aa: ASIGNDRLDYGYT

clone_size: -
cdr3_length: 11
v_call: TRBV10-2
cdr3_aa: ASRSDNEETQY

clone_size: medium-sized
cdr3_length: 13
v_call: TRBV7-9
cdr3_aa: ASSLVRQHTGELF

clone_size: -
cdr3_length: 11
v_call: TRBV4-1
cdr3_aa: ASSPQGADTQY

clone_size: -
cdr3_length: 12
v_call: TRBV13
cdr3_aa: ASSYTGMAKEQF

clone_size: once
cdr3_length: 15
v_call: TRBV27
cdr3_aa: ASSPLLSDRGGTEAF

clone_size: -
cdr3_length: 12
v_call: TRBV7-9
cdr3_aa: ASSQQGVGNTIY

clone_size: -
cdr3_length: 13
v_call: TRBV11-2
cdr3_aa: ASSLGLGVPYEQY

clone_size: -
cdr3_length: 11
v_call: TRBV28
cdr3_aa: ASSLQDADTQY

clone_size: -
cdr3_length: 19
v_call: TRBV21-1
cdr3_aa: ASSPTGDGTGALPAGNTIY